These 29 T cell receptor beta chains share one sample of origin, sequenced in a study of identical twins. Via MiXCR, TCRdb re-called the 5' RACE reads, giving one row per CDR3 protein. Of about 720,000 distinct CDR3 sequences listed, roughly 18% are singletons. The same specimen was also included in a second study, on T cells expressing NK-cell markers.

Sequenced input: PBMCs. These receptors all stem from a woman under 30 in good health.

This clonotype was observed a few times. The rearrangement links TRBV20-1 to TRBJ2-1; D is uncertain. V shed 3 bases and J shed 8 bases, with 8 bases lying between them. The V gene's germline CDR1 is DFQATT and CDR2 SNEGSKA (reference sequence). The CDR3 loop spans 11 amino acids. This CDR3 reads CSASQTDEQFF. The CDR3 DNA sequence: TGCAGTGCTAGTCAAACGGATGAGCAGTTCTTC.

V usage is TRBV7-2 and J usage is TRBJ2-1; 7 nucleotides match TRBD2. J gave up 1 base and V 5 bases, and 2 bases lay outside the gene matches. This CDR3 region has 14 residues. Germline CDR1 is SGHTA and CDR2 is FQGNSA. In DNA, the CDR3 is TGTGCCAGCAGCGGGAGGGCGTCCTACAATGAGCAGTTCTTC. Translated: CASSGRASYNEQFF.

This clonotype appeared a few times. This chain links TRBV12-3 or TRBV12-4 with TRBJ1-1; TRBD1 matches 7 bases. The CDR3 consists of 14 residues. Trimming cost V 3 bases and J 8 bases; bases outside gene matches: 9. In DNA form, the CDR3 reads TGTGCCAGCAGTTTTCATCGCAGACAGGGAGAAGCTTTCTTT. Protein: CASSFHRRQGEAFF.

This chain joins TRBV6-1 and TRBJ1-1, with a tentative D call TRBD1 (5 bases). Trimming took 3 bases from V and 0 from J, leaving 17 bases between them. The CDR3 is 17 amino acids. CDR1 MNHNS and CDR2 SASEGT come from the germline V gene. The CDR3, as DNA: TGTGCCAGCAGTGACGGTATTGACAGACTAATGAACACTGAAGCTTTCTTT. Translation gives CASSDGIDRLMNTEAFF.

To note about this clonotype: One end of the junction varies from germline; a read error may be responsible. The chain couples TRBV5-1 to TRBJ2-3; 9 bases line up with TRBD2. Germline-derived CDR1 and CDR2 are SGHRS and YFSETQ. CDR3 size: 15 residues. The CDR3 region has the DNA TGTGCCAGCAGTTTAGTAGCGGGGGCTACAGATACGCAGTATTTT. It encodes CASSLVAGATDTQYF. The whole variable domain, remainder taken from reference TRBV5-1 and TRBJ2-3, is KAGVTQTPRYLIKTRGQQVTLSCSPISGHRSVSWYQQTPGQGLQFLFEYFSETQRNKGNFPGRFSGRQFSNSRSEMNVSTLELGDSALYLCASSLVAGATDTQYFGPGTRLTVL.

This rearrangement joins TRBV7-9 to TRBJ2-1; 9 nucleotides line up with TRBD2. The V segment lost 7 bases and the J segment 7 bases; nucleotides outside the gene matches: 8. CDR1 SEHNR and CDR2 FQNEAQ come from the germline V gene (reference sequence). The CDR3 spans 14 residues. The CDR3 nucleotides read TGTGCCAGCATTGATAGCGGGGGAGGTAATGAGCAGTTCTTC. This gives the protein CASIDSGGGNEQFF.

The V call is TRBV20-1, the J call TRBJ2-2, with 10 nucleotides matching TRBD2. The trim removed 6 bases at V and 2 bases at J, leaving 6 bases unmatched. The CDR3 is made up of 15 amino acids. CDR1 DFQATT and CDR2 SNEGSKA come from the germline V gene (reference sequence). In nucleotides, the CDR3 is TGCAGTGCACCTAGCGGGAGTTCTAACACCGGGGAGCTGTTTTTT. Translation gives CSAPSGSSNTGELFF.

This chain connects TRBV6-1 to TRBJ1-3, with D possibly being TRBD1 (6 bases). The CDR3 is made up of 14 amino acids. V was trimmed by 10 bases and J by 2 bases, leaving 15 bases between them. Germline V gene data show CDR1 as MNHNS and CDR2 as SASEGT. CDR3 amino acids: CATEYRAAGNTIYF. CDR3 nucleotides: TGTGCCACAGAATACAGGGCTGCTGGAAACACCATATATTTT.

The CDR3 protein is CASSLGTGFTEAFF. The CDR3 DNA is TGTGCCAGCAGCTTAGGGACAGGGTTTACTGAAGCTTTCTTT. J is TRBJ1-1 and V is TRBV6-5; TRBD1 matches at 9 bases. The V gene end was trimmed by 6 bases and the J gene end by 5 bases; junction bases not matched to a gene: 7. The germline gives CDR1 MNHEY, CDR2 SVGAGI. The CDR3 is 14 residues long.

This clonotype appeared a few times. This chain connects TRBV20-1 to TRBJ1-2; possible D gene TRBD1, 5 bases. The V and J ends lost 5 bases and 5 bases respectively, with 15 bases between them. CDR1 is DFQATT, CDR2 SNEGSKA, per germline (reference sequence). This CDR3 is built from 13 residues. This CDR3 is CSADSALLYGYTF. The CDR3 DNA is TGCAGTGCTGACAGCGCACTTCTATATGGCTACACCTTC.

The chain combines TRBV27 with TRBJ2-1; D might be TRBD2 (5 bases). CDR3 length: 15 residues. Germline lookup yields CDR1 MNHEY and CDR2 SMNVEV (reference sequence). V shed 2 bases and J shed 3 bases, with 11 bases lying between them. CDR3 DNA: TGTGCCAGCAGTTTAACGGGGTATGACTACAATGAGCAGTTCTTC. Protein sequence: CASSLTGYDYNEQFF.

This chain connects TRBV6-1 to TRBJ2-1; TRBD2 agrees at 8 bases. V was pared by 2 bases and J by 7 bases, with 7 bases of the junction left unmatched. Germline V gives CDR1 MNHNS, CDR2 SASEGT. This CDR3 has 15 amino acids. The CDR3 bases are TGTGCCAGCAGTGAACGGGGGGGAGGTAAGAATGAGCAGTTCTTC. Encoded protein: CASSERGGGKNEQFF.

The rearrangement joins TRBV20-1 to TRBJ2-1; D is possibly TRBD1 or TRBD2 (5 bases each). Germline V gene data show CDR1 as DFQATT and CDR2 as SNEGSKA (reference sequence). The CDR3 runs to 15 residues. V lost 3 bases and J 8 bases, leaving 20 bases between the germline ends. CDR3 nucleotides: TGCAGTGCTAGTGTACCGGGACCTCCCAAGGATGAGCAGTTCTTC. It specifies CSASVPGPPKDEQFF.

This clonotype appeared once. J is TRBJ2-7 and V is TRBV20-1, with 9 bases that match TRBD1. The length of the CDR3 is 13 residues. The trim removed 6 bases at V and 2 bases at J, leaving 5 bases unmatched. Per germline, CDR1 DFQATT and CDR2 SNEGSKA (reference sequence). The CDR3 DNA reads TGCAGTGCCAAAGGGACAGGGCCCTACGAGCAGTACTTC. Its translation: CSAKGTGPYEQYF.

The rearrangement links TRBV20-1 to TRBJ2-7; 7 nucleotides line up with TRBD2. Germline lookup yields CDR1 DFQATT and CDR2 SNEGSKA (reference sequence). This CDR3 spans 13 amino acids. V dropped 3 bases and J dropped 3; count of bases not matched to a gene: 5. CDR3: CSARSSGHYEQYF. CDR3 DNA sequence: TGCAGTGCTAGGTCTAGCGGCCACTACGAGCAGTACTTC.

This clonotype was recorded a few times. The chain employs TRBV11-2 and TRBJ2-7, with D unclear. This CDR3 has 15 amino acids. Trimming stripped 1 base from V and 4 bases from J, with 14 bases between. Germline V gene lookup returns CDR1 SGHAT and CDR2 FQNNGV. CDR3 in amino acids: CASSLVSGTGYEQYF. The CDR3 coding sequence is TGTGCCAGCAGCTTAGTATCGGGCACGGGTTACGAGCAGTACTTC. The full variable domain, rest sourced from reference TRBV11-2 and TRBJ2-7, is EAGVAQSPRYKIIEKRQSVAFWCNPISGHATLYWYQQILGQGPKLLIQFQNNGVVDDSQLPKDRFSAERLKGVDSTLKIQPAKLEDSAVYLCASSLVSGTGYEQYFGPGTRLTVT.

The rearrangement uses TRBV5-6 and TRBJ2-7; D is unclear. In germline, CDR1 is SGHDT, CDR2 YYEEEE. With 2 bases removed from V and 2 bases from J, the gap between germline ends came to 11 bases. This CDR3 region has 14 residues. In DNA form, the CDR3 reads TGTGCCAGCAGCTTCTCACACATTACCTACGAGCAGTACTTC. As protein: CASSFSHITYEQYF.

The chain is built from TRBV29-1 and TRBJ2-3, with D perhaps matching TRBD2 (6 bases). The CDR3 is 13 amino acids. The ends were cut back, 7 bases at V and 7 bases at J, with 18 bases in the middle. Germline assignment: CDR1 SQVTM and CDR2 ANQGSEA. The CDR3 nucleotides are TGCAGCGCTGGGGCCGCGGGGTCGAATACGCAGTATTTT. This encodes CSAGAAGSNTQYF.

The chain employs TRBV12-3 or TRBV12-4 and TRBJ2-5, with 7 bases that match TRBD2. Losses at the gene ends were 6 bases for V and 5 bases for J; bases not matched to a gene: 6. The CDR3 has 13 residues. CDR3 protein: CASSSRGEETQYF. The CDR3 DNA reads TGTGCCAGCAGCTCCCGGGGGGAGGAGACCCAGTACTTC.

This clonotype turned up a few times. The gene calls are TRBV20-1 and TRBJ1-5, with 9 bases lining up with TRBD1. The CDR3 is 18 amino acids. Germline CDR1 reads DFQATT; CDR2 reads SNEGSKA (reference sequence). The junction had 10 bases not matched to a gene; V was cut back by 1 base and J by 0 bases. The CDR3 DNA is TGCAGTGCTAGAGCAGGACAGGGGATGCTCTATAGCAATCAGCCCCAGCATTTT. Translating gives CSARAGQGMLYSNQPQHF.

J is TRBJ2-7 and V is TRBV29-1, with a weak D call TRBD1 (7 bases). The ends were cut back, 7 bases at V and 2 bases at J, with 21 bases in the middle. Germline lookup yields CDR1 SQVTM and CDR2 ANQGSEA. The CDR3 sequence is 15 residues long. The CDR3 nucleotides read TGCAGCGCCCGAAGGGGGCCAGGGGGGACCTACGAGCAGTACTTC. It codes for CSARRGPGGTYEQYF.

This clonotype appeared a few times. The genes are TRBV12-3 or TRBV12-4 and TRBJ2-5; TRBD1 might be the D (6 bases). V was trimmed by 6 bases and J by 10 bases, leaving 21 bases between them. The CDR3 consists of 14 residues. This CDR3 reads CASSNQGWSPVQYF. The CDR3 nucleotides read TGTGCCAGCAGCAACCAGGGGTGGTCCCCGGTCCAGTACTTC.

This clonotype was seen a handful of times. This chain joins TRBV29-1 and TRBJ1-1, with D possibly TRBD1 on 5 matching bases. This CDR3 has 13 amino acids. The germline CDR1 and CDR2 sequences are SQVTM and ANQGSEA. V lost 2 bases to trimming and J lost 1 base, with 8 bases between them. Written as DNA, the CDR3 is TGCAGCGTTGAACGGGGGACGAACACTGAAGCTTTCTTT. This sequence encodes CSVERGTNTEAFF.

CDR3 DNA: TGCAGCGTTGGAACGGGACAGGGGACCTACGAGCAGTACTTC. Its translation: CSVGTGQGTYEQYF. This rearrangement joins TRBV29-1 to TRBJ2-7, with 10 bases fitting TRBD1. The CDR3 runs to 14 residues. CDR1 is SQVTM and CDR2 is ANQGSEA in the germline V gene. V shed 4 bases and J 2 bases; nucleotides not matched to a gene: 5.

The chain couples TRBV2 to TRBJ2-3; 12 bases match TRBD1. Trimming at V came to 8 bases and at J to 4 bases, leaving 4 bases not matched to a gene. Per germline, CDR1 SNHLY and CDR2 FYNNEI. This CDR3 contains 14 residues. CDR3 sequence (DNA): TGTGCCAGCGGGACAGGGGGCTTCGCAGATACGCAGTATTTT. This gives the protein CASGTGGFADTQYF.

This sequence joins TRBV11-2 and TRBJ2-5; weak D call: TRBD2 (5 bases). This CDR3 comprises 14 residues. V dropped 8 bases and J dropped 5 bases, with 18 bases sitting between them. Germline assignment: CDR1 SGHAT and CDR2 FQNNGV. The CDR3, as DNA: TGTGCCAGCCTTAACGGCGTCGGCGGGGAGACCCAGTACTTC. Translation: CASLNGVGGETQYF.

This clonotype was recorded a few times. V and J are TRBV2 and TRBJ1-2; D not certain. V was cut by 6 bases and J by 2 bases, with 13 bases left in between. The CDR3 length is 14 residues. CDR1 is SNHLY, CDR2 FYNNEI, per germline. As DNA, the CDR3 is TGTGCCAGCAGGGAAAGGACGGGGAACTATGGCTACACCTTC. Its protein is CASRERTGNYGYTF.

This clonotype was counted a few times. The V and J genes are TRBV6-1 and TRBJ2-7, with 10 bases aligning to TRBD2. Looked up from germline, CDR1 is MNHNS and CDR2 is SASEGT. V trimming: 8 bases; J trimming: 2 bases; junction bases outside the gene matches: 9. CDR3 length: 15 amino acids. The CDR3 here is CASSGSSGRTYEQYF. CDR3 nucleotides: TGTGCCAGCTCCGGGTCTAGCGGGAGAACCTACGAGCAGTACTTC.

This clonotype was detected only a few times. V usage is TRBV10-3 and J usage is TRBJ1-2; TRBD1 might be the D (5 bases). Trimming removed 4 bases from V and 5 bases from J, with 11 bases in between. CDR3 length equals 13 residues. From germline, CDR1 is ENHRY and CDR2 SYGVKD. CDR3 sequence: CAISAGVGYGYTF. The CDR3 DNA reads TGTGCCATCAGTGCGGGGGTCGGGTATGGCTACACCTTC.